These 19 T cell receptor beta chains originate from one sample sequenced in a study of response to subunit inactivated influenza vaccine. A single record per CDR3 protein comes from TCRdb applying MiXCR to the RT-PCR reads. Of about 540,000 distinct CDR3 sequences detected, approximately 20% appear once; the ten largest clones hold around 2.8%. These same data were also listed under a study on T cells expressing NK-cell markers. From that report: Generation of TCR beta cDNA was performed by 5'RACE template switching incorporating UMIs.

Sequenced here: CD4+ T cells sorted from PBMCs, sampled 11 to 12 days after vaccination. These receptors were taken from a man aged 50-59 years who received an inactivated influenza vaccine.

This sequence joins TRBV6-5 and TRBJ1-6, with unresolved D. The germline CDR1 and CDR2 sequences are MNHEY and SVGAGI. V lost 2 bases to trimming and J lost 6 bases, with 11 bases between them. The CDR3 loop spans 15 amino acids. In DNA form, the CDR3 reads TGTGCCAGCAGTTACGAGACAAAGTTTAATTCACCCCTCCACTTT. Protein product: CASSYETKFNSPLHF.

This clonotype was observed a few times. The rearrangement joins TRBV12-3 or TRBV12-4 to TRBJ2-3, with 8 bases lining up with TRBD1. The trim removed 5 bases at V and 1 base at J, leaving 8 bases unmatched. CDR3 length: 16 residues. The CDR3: CASSNYQGAGTDTQYF. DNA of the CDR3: TGTGCCAGCAGTAACTATCAGGGGGCTGGCACAGATACGCAGTATTTT.

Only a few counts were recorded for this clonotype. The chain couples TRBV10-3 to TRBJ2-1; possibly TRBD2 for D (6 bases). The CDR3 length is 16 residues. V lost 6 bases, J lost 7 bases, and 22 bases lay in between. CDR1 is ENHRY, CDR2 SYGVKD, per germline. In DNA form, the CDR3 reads TGTGCCATCAGCCTAGGAGCGGGCGGGCCAAGGAATGAGCAGTTCTTC. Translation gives CAISLGAGGPRNEQFF.

In DNA form, the CDR3 reads TGTGCCAGCAGCTGGACGGAGGCTGATGGCTACACCTTC. Protein: CASSWTEADGYTF. This chain joins TRBV5-6 and TRBJ1-2; D is undetermined. Trimming cost V 3 bases and J 6 bases, with 12 bases left between them. This CDR3 has 13 residues. The V gene's germline CDR1 is SGHDT and CDR2 YYEEEE.

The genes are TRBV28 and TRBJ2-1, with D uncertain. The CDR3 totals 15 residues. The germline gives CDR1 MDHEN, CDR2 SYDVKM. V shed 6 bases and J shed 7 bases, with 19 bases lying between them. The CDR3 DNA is TGTGCCAGCAGCTCCGGTGCAACCTTGGGGAATGAGCAGTTCTTC. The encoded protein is CASSSGATLGNEQFF.

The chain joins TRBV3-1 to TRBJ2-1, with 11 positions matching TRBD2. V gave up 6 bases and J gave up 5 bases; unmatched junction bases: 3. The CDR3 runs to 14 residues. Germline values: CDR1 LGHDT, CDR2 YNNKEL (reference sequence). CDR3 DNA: TGTGCCAGCAGTACTAGCGGGGGCGACAATGAGCAGTTCTTC. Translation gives CASSTSGGDNEQFF.

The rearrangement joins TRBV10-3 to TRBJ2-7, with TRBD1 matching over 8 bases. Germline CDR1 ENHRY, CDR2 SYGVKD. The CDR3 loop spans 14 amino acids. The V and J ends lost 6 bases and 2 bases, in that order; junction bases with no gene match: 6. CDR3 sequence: CAIRPDRATYEQYF. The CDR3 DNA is TGTGCCATCAGACCGGACAGGGCAACCTACGAGCAGTACTTC.

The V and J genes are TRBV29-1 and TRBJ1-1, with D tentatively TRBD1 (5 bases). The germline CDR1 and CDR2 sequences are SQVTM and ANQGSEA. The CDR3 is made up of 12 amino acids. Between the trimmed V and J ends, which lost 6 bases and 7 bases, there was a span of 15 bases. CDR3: CSVALGVSEAFF. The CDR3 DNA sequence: TGCAGCGTCGCTTTGGGGGTGAGTGAAGCTTTCTTT.

The CDR3: CAISRDRAFEQYF. For the CDR3, the DNA is TGTGCCATCAGCCGGGACAGGGCCTTCGAGCAGTACTTC. V gene TRBV10-3 combines with J gene TRBJ2-7, with TRBD1 identical over 9 bases. From germline, CDR1 is ENHRY and CDR2 SYGVKD. The CDR3 covers 13 residues. The junction had 6 bases not matched to a gene; V was cut back by 6 bases and J by 6 bases.

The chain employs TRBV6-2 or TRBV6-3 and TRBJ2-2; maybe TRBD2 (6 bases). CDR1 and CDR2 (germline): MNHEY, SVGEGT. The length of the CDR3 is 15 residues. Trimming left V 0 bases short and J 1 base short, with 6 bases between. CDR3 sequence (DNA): TGTGCCAGCAGTTACTCTAGCGGGAACACCGGGGAGCTGTTTTTT. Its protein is CASSYSSGNTGELFF.

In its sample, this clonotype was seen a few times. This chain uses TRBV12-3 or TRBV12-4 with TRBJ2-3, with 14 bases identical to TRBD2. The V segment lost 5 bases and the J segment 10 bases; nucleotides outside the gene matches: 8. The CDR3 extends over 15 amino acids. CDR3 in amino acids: CASSIGLAGGTSQYF. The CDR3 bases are TGTGCCAGCAGTATCGGACTAGCGGGGGGTACGTCGCAGTATTTT.

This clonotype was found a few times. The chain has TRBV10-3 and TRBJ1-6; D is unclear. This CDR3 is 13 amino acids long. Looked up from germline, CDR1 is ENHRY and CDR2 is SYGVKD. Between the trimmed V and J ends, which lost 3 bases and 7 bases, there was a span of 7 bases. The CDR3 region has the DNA TGTGCCATCAGTGACAGGTCAAATTCACCCCTCCACTTT. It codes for CAISDRSNSPLHF.

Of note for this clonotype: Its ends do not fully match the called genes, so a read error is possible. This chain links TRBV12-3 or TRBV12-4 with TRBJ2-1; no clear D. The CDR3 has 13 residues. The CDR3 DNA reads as TGTGCCAGCAGTTTTCTCGTCCTGAATGGGCAGTTCTTC. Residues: CASSFLVLNGQFF.

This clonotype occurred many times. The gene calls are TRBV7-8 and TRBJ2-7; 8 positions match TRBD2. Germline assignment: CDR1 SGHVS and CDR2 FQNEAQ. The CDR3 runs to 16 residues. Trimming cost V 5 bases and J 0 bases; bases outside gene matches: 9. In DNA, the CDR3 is TGTGCCAGCAGCGCCCGGGAGGGGTTTAGCTCCTACGAGCAGTACTTC. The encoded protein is CASSAREGFSSYEQYF. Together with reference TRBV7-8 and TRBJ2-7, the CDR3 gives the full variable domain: GAGVSQSPRYKVAKRGQDVALRCDPISGHVSLFWYQQALGQGPEFLTYFQNEAQLDKSGLPSDRFFAERPEGSVSTLKIQRTQQEDSAVYLCASSAREGFSSYEQYFGPGTRLTVT.

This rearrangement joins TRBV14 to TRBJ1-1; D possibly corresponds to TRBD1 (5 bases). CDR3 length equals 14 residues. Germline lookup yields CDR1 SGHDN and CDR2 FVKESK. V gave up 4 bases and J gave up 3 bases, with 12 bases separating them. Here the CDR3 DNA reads TGTGCCAGCAGCCCTCGGGGGAGATACACTGAAGCTTTCTTT. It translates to CASSPRGRYTEAFF.

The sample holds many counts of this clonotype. The CDR3 sequence is CASRPGLAGATDTQYF. The CDR3 nucleotides read TGTGCCAGCAGGCCAGGACTAGCGGGGGCCACAGATACGCAGTATTTT. The rearrangement links TRBV4-2 to TRBJ2-3; 13 bases align to TRBD2. The CDR3 spans 16 residues. The junction had 5 bases not matched to a gene; V was cut back by 6 bases and J by 2 bases. Germline assignment: CDR1 LGHNA and CDR2 YNFKEQ.

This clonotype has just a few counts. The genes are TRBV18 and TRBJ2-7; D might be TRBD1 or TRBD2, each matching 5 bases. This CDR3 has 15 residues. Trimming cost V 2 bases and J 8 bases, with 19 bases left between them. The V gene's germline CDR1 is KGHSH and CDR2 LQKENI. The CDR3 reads CASSPTGNPAGQQYF. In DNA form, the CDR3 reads TGTGCCAGCTCACCAACCGGGAATCCGGCAGGGCAGCAGTACTTC.

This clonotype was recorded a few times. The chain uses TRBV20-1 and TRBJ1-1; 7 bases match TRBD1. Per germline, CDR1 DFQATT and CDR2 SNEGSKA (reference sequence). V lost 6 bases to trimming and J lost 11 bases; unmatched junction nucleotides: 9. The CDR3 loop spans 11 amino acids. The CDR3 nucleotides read TGCAGTGCCACTTTCGGACAGGATGCTTTCTTT. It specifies CSATFGQDAFF.

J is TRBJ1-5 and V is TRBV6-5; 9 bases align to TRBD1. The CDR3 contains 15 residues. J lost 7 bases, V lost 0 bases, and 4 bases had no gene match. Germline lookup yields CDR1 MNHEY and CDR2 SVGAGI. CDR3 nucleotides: TGTGCCAGCAGTTACTCGAACAGGGGGCAACAGCCCCAGCATTTT. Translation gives CASSYSNRGQQPQHF.